This TCR beta chain was obtained from a study of shared clonotypes between healthy human individuals. The assay was immunoSEQ multiplex PCR, and TCRdb's table has in-frame clones only and misses some. The sample contains about 1.1 million clones, around three quarters of which appear only once. The CDR3 contains 16 residues. Germline trimming cut 1 base from V and 4 bases from J; bases unmatched to any gene: 7. CDR1 is KGHSH, CDR2 LQKENI, per germline. A note on this clone: Antigen unknown.

The study's findings and limits: In contrast to clonotypes shared by all four donors, non-shared clonotypes had lower generation probabilities.

The V call is TRBV18, the J call TRBJ1-5, with 7 bases identical to TRBD1. The specimen was memory CD4+ T cells from PBMCs. The subset denotes: CD45RA-negative fraction. This TCR derives from a man younger than 35 in good health. Some clones in this sample may be carry-over from other donors' samples. Written as DNA, the CDR3 is TGTGCCAGCTCACCACTGCGGACAGGCAATAATCAGCCCCAGCATTTT. Encoded protein: CASSPLRTGNNQPQHF.